This T cell receptor beta chain was profiled in a study of cytomegalovirus exposure and HLA in healthy donors. Notes on this clone: Its antigen is currently unknown.

Study results and caveats: Reported results showed that the classifier diagnosed cytomegalovirus status with high specificity and sensitivity.

Some clones are missing from TCRdb's copy, which holds only in-frame ones; the method was immunoSEQ multiplex PCR. The sample contains roughly 150,000 clones, 85% to 90% of which appear only once. The sample consisted of PBMCs. The sequence was obtained from a woman under 30 in good health and CMV-seropositive.

DNA for the CDR3: TGTGCCAGCAGCTTAGGTGCAGGGTCGGGCTATGGCTACACCTTC. Protein: CASSLGAGSGYGYTF. The chain combines TRBV11-3 with TRBJ1-2, with TRBD1 as a possible D gene (5 bases). Germline lookup yields CDR1 SGHNT and CDR2 YENEEA. The CDR3 length is 15 residues. V was pared by 1 base and J by 4 bases, with 13 bases between.